What follows are 15 T cell receptor beta chains derived from one specimen sequenced in a study of blood T cell repertoires in COVID-19. Only in-frame clones appear in the TCRdb table, and some are missing; sequencing was by immunoSEQ multiplex PCR. The table has approximately 120,000 clones, around 86% seen once; the top ten hold more than 20%. Sample: peripheral blood. The receptors here all came from a woman older than 75 with acute or convalescent COVID-19.

V is TRBV20-1 and J is TRBJ1-2; no reliable D call. V lost 8 bases and J lost 4, with 8 bases in between. This CDR3 contains 10 residues. Germline V gene lookup returns CDR1 DFQATT and CDR2 SNEGSKA (reference sequence). CDR3 coding DNA: TGCAGTTCTCCGGGCTATGGCTACACCTTC. This encodes CSSPGYGYTF.

J is TRBJ1-1 and V is TRBV6-5; perhaps TRBD1 as D (6 bases). Germline CDR1 and CDR2: MNHEY and SVGAGI. V shed 4 bases and J shed 2 bases, with 11 bases lying between them. The CDR3 sequence is 14 residues long. In DNA, the CDR3 is TGTGCCAGCAGTTCCGACAGGCCTAACACTGAAGCTTTCTTT. It encodes CASSSDRPNTEAFF.

The V and J genes are TRBV4-2 and TRBJ1-1; 8 bases are a match to TRBD1. The germline V gene has CDR1 LGHNA and CDR2 YNFKEQ. The CDR3 has 14 residues. V dropped 4 bases and J dropped 1; count of bases not matched to a gene: 2. CDR3 region: CASSRGTGNTEAFF. The DNA of the CDR3 is TGTGCCAGCAGCCGGGGGACAGGGAACACTGAAGCTTTCTTT.

J is TRBJ2-1 and V is TRBV5-1, with D possibly TRBD1 on 5 matching bases. The germline V gene encodes CDR1 SGHRS and CDR2 YFSETQ. This CDR3 is built from 14 residues. Trimming removed 7 bases at V and 3 bases at J, with 14 bases between. The CDR3 DNA reads TGCGCCAGCCACACAGGTGATTTCTACAATGAGCAGTTCTTC. Protein product: CASHTGDFYNEQFF.

This clone was counted once. CDR3 in amino acids: CASGLGGQGAAEAFF. The CDR3 DNA reads as TGTGCTAGTGGTTTGGGCGGACAGGGTGCGGCTGAAGCTTTCTTT. The J gene is TRBJ1-1, the V gene TRBV12-5; 8 positions agree with TRBD1. Unmatched junction bases numbered 7, after V lost 1 base and J lost 6 bases. CDR3 length: 15 amino acids. CDR1 LGHNT and CDR2 FRNRAP come from the germline V gene.

V is TRBV3-1 (or the pseudogene TRBV3-2) and J is TRBJ1-1; D not resolved. Per germline, CDR1 LGHDT and CDR2 YNNKEL (reference sequence). This CDR3 spans 13 amino acids. Trimming took 1 base from V and 4 from J, leaving 7 bases between them. CDR3 in DNA: TGTGCCAGCAGCCAAGCACTCGGCACTGAAGCTTTCTTT. Protein product: CASSQALGTEAFF.

This chain uses TRBV12-5 with TRBJ1-1, with D possibly being TRBD1 (6 bases). CDR1 and CDR2 (germline): LGHNT, FRNRAP. CDR3 size: 13 residues. V lost 1 base, J lost 4 bases, and 7 bases lay in between. CDR3 region: CASGLDRVTEAFF. CDR3 DNA: TGTGCTAGTGGTTTGGACAGGGTCACTGAAGCTTTCTTT.

The V and J genes are TRBV11-3 and TRBJ2-3, with 11 nucleotides matching TRBD2. The germline gives CDR1 SGHNT, CDR2 YENEEA. The V segment lost 0 bases and the J segment 5 bases; nucleotides outside the gene matches: 4. The CDR3 has 16 amino acids. DNA of the CDR3: TGTGCCAGCAGCTTAGAAGGTAGCGGGGGGGTAGATACGCAGTATTTT. This translates into CASSLEGSGGVDTQYF.

The chain has TRBV2 and TRBJ2-5; D is ambiguous. The germline V gene has CDR1 SNHLY and CDR2 FYNNEI. The CDR3 consists of 13 residues. V lost 7 bases to trimming and J lost 3 bases, with 12 bases between them. CDR3 DNA: TGTGCCAGCAACTGGGCTCAGGAAGAGACCCAGTACTTC. This codes for CASNWAQEETQYF.

The genes are TRBV5-1 and TRBJ1-2; D is uncertain. CDR1 is SGHRS and CDR2 is YFSETQ in the germline V gene. This CDR3 spans 12 amino acids. The germline V and J ends were trimmed by 7 bases and 2 bases, with 9 bases remaining between them. CDR3 protein: CASHDNNYGYTF. Here the CDR3 DNA reads TGCGCCAGCCACGACAACAACTATGGCTACACCTTC. Filled out from reference TRBV5-1 and TRBJ1-2, the complete variable domain reads KAGVTQTPRYLIKTRGQQVTLSCSPISGHRSVSWYQQTPGQGLQFLFEYFSETQRNKGNFPGRFSGRQFSNSRSEMNVSTLELGDSALYLCASHDNNYGYTFGSGTRLTVV.

The rearrangement links TRBV7-8 to TRBJ1-5; tentatively, D is TRBD1 (5 bases). The germline V and J ends were trimmed by 1 base and 9 bases, with 13 bases remaining between them. There are 14 residues in the CDR3. CDR1 is SGHVS, CDR2 FQNEAQ, per germline. Here the CDR3 DNA reads TGTGCCAGCAGCTTAGAGGACCCCGGGGGGCCCCAGCATTTT. Its protein product is CASSLEDPGGPQHF.

In nucleotides, the CDR3 is TGTGCCAGCAGCATGAGGACAGGGGGCTTTGAAAAACTGTTTTTT. Translating gives CASSMRTGGFEKLFF. The V gene is TRBV9, the J gene TRBJ1-4; TRBD1 aligns across 11 bases. V gave up 4 bases and J gave up 7 bases; unmatched junction bases: 6. The V gene's germline CDR1 is SGDLS and CDR2 YYNGEE. CDR3 length: 15 residues.

The rearrangement uses TRBV12-3 or TRBV12-4 and TRBJ1-1; D is possibly TRBD1 (5 bases). The CDR3 extends over 13 amino acids. V was clipped by 3 bases and J by 4 bases, with 9 bases between them. The DNA for the CDR3 is TGTGCCAGCAGTTTCCAGGGTAGCACTGAAGCTTTCTTT. Translating gives CASSFQGSTEAFF.

This sequence joins TRBV27 and TRBJ2-4; no firm D call. The V end was cut by 4 bases, the J end by 6 bases, with 16 bases between. The CDR3 length is 15 residues. CDR1 and CDR2 from the germline V gene are MNHEY and SMNVEV (reference sequence). In DNA form, the CDR3 reads TGTGCCAGCAGTTCCACAAGTTCCTCTTTAAACATTCAGTACTTC. Amino acids: CASSSTSSSLNIQYF.

This chain uses TRBV25-1 with TRBJ2-5; 8 bases line up with TRBD1. Germline V gene sequence: CDR1 MGHDK, CDR2 SYGVNS. V lost 7 bases and J lost 5; bases outside the gene matches: 9. This CDR3 spans 14 amino acids. The CDR3 nucleotides are TGTGCCAGCAACCCAGGACAGGGAGAGGAGACCCAGTACTTC. Its translation: CASNPGQGEETQYF.